Shown below are 30 T cell receptor beta chains from a single sample sequenced in a study. TCRdb analysed the RT-PCR reads with MiXCR anew, one entry per CDR3 protein. The data contain about 680,000 distinct CDR3 sequences, more than 13% of them singletons. Material: memory CD4+ T cells from blood. Source of these receptors: a female donor in good health, serving as a healthy control.

V and J are TRBV6-6 and TRBJ2-7, with TRBD2 matching 11 bases. The CDR3 extends over 15 amino acids. V lost 7 bases, J lost 6 bases, and 11 bases stayed unmatched. The germline V gene encodes CDR1 MNHNY and CDR2 SVGAGI (reference sequence). In DNA, the CDR3 is TGTGCCAGCAAGGAACTAGCGGGAGATTGGGTCGAGCAGTACTTC. Its protein is CASKELAGDWVEQYF.

Ten or more counts support this clonotype. CDR3 nucleotides: TGTGCCAGCAGCGGTAAACTTGCTAGCGAGAGGGGGGAGACCCAGTACTTC. It codes for CASSGKLASERGETQYF. V is TRBV11-2 and J is TRBJ2-5; D possibly uses TRBD1 or TRBD2 (6 bases each). The germline gives CDR1 SGHAT, CDR2 FQNNGV. V lost 5 bases and J lost 5, with 24 bases in between. The CDR3 consists of 17 residues.

This clonotype was picked up a small number of times. V and J are TRBV6-1 and TRBJ1-1, with D possibly being TRBD1 (6 bases). The CDR3 extends over 14 amino acids. Germline CDR1 reads MNHNS; CDR2 reads SASEGT. V was clipped by 6 bases and J by 4 bases, with 15 bases between them. CDR3 sequence: CASRAPGVVTEAFF. The CDR3 DNA reads TGTGCCAGCAGAGCCCCAGGGGTGGTCACTGAAGCTTTCTTT.

This clonotype was recorded only once. The J gene is TRBJ1-4, the V gene TRBV9; 8 nucleotides align to TRBD1. Germline CDR1 SGDLS, CDR2 YYNGEE. This CDR3 contains 15 residues. V lost 4 bases to trimming and J lost 5 bases; unmatched junction nucleotides: 7. The CDR3 sequence: CASSSRTGKNEKLFF. CDR3 DNA sequence: TGTGCCAGCAGCTCGCGGACAGGGAAAAATGAAAAACTGTTTTTT.

This chain connects TRBV20-1 to TRBJ2-7; D ambiguous. This CDR3 is 14 amino acids long. V lost 7 bases to trimming and J lost 0 bases, with 16 bases between them. Germline V lookup: CDR1 DFQATT, CDR2 SNEGSKA (reference sequence). The CDR3 is CSVPPQRSSYEQYF. CDR3 coding DNA: TGCAGTGTCCCACCACAGAGGAGCTCCTACGAGCAGTACTTC.

The chain is built from TRBV7-9 and TRBJ1-1, with D perhaps matching TRBD1 (5 bases). CDR3 length: 14 residues. V dropped 7 bases and J dropped 11 bases, with 23 bases sitting between them. Per germline, CDR1 SEHNR and CDR2 FQNEAQ (reference sequence). The CDR3 spells CASTSGRGDRGAFF. The CDR3 DNA sequence: TGTGCCAGCACGTCAGGGCGGGGAGATCGGGGGGCTTTCTTT.

This clonotype appeared a few times. This chain connects TRBV10-3 to TRBJ1-5, with D uncertain. The ends were cut back, 0 bases at V and 3 bases at J, with 12 bases in the middle. This CDR3 is built from 16 residues. Germline V gives CDR1 ENHRY, CDR2 SYGVKD. This chain's CDR3 is CAISESRVSNNQPQHF. Here the CDR3 DNA reads TGTGCCATCAGTGAGTCCCGGGTCTCCAACAATCAGCCCCAGCATTTT.

This chain joins TRBV6-5 and TRBJ1-1, with D unclear. Germline V gene lookup returns CDR1 MNHEY and CDR2 SVGAGI. The CDR3 contains 13 residues. Trimming took 10 bases from V and 0 from J, leaving 12 bases between them. For the CDR3, the DNA is TGTGCCACTCGGGGAGTGATGAACACTGAAGCTTTCTTT. Protein sequence: CATRGVMNTEAFF.

In this sample, this clonotype turned up many times. This sequence joins TRBV10-3 and TRBJ2-7; 7 bases match TRBD1. V shed 6 bases, J shed 6 bases, and the junction held 11 bases outside the gene matches. The length of the CDR3 is 14 residues. Germline V gives CDR1 ENHRY, CDR2 SYGVKD. The DNA for the CDR3 is TGTGCCATCAGATCGACCGGACAGGCGGCCGAGCAGTACTTC. The encoded protein is CAIRSTGQAAEQYF.

V is TRBV10-3 and J is TRBJ1-3, with D hard to call. V gave up 4 bases and J gave up 7 bases, with 8 bases separating them. CDR1 is ENHRY, CDR2 SYGVKD, per germline. The CDR3 sequence is 12 residues long. The chain's CDR3 is CAISVESNTIYF. CDR3 in DNA: TGTGCCATCAGTGTGGAATCGAACACCATATATTTT.

This chain links TRBV20-1 with TRBJ2-3; D unclear. Germline assignment: CDR1 DFQATT and CDR2 SNEGSKA (reference sequence). The CDR3 totals 13 residues. Trimming stripped 0 bases from V and 5 bases from J, with 9 bases between. The DNA of the CDR3 is TGCAGTGCTAGAGATTGGGAAAGAGATACGCAGTATTTT. This sequence encodes CSARDWERDTQYF.

The CDR3 spells CASTKNVAGINTGELFF. CDR3 coding DNA: TGTGCCAGCACCAAAAACGTAGCGGGTATAAACACCGGGGAGCTGTTTTTT. V gene TRBV7-6 combines with J gene TRBJ2-2, with TRBD2 matching 7 bases. V lost 7 bases, J lost 2 bases, and 13 bases stayed unmatched. The germline V gene has CDR1 SGHVS and CDR2 FNYEAQ. The CDR3 spans 17 residues. The whole variable domain, filled in from reference TRBV7-6 and TRBJ2-2, reads GAGVSQSPRYKVTKRGQDVALRCDPISGHVSLYWYRQALGQGPEFLTYFNYEAQQDKSGLPNDRFSAERPEGSISTLTIQRTEQRDSAMYRCASTKNVAGINTGELFFGEGSRLTVL.

This clonotype has only one observation. The rearrangement joins TRBV9 to TRBJ2-1, with TRBD1 matching 9 bases. The CDR3 extends over 15 amino acids. Per germline, CDR1 SGDLS and CDR2 YYNGEE. Trimming took 3 bases from V and 3 from J; bases not matched to a gene: 4. The CDR3 region is CASSAGTGLYNEQFF. DNA of the CDR3: TGTGCCAGCAGCGCCGGGACAGGGCTCTACAATGAGCAGTTCTTC.

This clonotype was observed a handful of times. The chain couples TRBV28 to TRBJ2-1, with TRBD2 identical over 9 bases. The V and J ends lost 5 bases and 8 bases, in that order; junction bases with no gene match: 13. CDR1 MDHEN and CDR2 SYDVKM come from the germline V gene. This CDR3 has 16 residues. CDR3 bases: TGTGCCAGCAGTCTCGCCGGGACTAGCATAGGTCATGAGCAGTTCTTC. It translates to CASSLAGTSIGHEQFF.

As concerns this clonotype: At one boundary the junction diverges from the germline segment, which might be a read error. V gene TRBV19 combines with J gene TRBJ2-6; the D is unclear. The germline CDR1 and CDR2 sequences are LNHDA and SQIVND (reference sequence). This CDR3 comprises 12 residues. The CDR3 region has the DNA TGTGCCAGTAGTCTAGACGTTGGCGTCCTGACTTTC. Translation: CASSLDVGVLTF.

This clonotype was found many times. The V call is TRBV6-2 or TRBV6-3, the J call TRBJ2-2, with no clear D. The CDR3 contains 12 residues. The germline V and J ends were trimmed by 8 bases and 1 base, with 5 bases remaining between them. CDR1 and CDR2 (germline): MNHEY, SVGEGT. The CDR3 here is CASRRNTGELFF. The CDR3 DNA is TGTGCCAGCCGGCGGAACACCGGGGAGCTGTTTTTT.

The table lists this clonotype with a few counts. The chain employs TRBV6-2 or TRBV6-3 and TRBJ1-1, with D possibly being TRBD1 (6 bases). The CDR3 is 13 amino acids. The V gene lost 2 bases and the J gene lost 10 bases, with 14 bases spanning the gap. Germline values: CDR1 MNHEY, CDR2 SVGEGT. In DNA, the CDR3 is TGTGCCAGCAGTTACACCGTACAGGGTCGAGCTTTCTTT. This gives the protein CASSYTVQGRAFF.

This clonotype was observed a few times. The CDR3 loop reads CASINGAAGYNEQFF. CDR3 sequence (DNA): TGTGCCAGCATCAACGGGGCAGCGGGCTACAATGAGCAGTTCTTC. V and J are TRBV6-1 and TRBJ2-1, with D maybe TRBD2 (6 bases). Per germline, CDR1 MNHNS and CDR2 SASEGT. This CDR3 contains 15 residues. V lost 7 bases and J lost 3, with 16 bases in between.

This clonotype was counted a few times. The CDR3 ends on some other residue instead of the conserved phenylalanine or tryptophan, so this is likely a read error. The J gene is TRBJ2-1, the V gene TRBV20-1; 10 bases are shared with TRBD2. V dropped 3 bases and J dropped 5; count of bases not matched to a gene: 10. The germline gives CDR1 DFQATT, CDR2 SNEGSKA (reference sequence). The CDR3 is 16 amino acids. The CDR3 spells CSASISGRALDNEQFL. CDR3 sequence (DNA): TGCAGTGCTAGTATCAGCGGGAGGGCCCTCGACAATGAGCAGTTCCTC.

The V call is TRBV10-3, the J call TRBJ2-5; unclear D gene. The germline V gene has CDR1 ENHRY and CDR2 SYGVKD. The V and J ends lost 3 bases and 3 bases respectively, with 23 bases between them. The CDR3 is 18 amino acids. DNA of the CDR3: TGTGCCATCAGTGACCCCACAGCAGGATGGGCAGCTAAAGAGACCCAGTACTTC. Protein: CAISDPTAGWAAKETQYF.

The V call is TRBV15, the J call TRBJ1-2, with TRBD1 matching 7 bases. J gave up 5 bases and V 3 bases, and 6 bases lay outside the gene matches. Germline lookup yields CDR1 LNHNV and CDR2 YYDKDF (reference sequence). The CDR3 runs to 14 residues. This CDR3 reads CATSRGTARYGYTF. CDR3 nucleotides: TGTGCCACCAGCAGGGGGACAGCACGATATGGCTACACCTTC.

This clonotype occurred many times. This chain joins TRBV5-1 and TRBJ2-3; TRBD2 matches at 13 bases. Trimming cost V 3 bases and J 5 bases; bases outside gene matches: 9. CDR1 is SGHRS and CDR2 is YFSETQ in the germline V gene. This CDR3 has 17 residues. CDR3 in amino acids: CASSSGLAGVDEDTQYF. For the CDR3, the DNA is TGCGCCAGCAGCTCAGGACTAGCGGGGGTGGATGAAGATACGCAGTATTTT. The variable domain in full, with the rest retrieved from reference TRBV5-1 and TRBJ2-3, is KAGVTQTPRYLIKTRGQQVTLSCSPISGHRSVSWYQQTPGQGLQFLFEYFSETQRNKGNFPGRFSGRQFSNSRSEMNVSTLELGDSALYLCASSSGLAGVDEDTQYFGPGTRLTVL.

The V call is TRBV9, the J call TRBJ2-7, with TRBD2 as a possible D gene (6 bases). The CDR3 spans 13 residues. Deletions cut 2 bases from V and 6 bases from J, with 12 bases between. Germline assignment: CDR1 SGDLS and CDR2 YYNGEE. CDR3 bases: TGTGCCAGCAGCGTGGGCCCCGGGGGCGAGCAGTACTTC. This sequence encodes CASSVGPGGEQYF. The full variable domain, in which reference TRBV9 and TRBJ2-7 provide the parts outside the CDR3, is DSGVTQTPKHLITATGQRVTLRCSPRSGDLSVYWYQQSLDQGLQFLIQYYNGEERAKGNILERFSAQQFPDLHSELNLSSLELGDSALYFCASSVGPGGEQYFGPGTRLTVT.

The CDR3 DNA follows: TGTGCCAGCAGTAGGGGATCTAGCGGGAGTCTGAGTGAGCAGTTCTTC. Protein product: CASSRGSSGSLSEQFF. The V and J genes are TRBV6-2 or TRBV6-3 and TRBJ2-1; 10 bases match TRBD2. With 5 bases clipped from V and 9 bases from J, the junction kept 13 bases outside the gene matches. Germline lookup yields CDR1 MNHEY and CDR2 SVGEGT. The CDR3 has 16 amino acids.

This clonotype appeared many times. One end of the junction does not line up with germline, which may come from a read error. The V gene is TRBV11-2, the J gene TRBJ1-1; no definite D call. The CDR3 runs to 13 residues. Germline V gene data show CDR1 as SGHAT and CDR2 as FQNNGV. CDR3 protein: CASSLAPNTEAFF. For the CDR3, the DNA is TGTGCCAGCAGTTTAGCCCCGAACACTGAAGCTTTCTTT. Filled out from reference TRBV11-2 and TRBJ1-1, the complete variable domain reads EAGVAQSPRYKIIEKRQSVAFWCNPISGHATLYWYQQILGQGPKLLIQFQNNGVVDDSQLPKDRFSAERLKGVDSTLKIQPAKLEDSAVYLCASSLAPNTEAFFGQGTRLTVV.

This clonotype was counted many times. The V call is TRBV20-1, the J call TRBJ2-5; the match to TRBD2 covers 10 bases. The CDR3 runs 14 residues. The germline CDR1 and CDR2 sequences are DFQATT and SNEGSKA (reference sequence). With V trimmed by 5 bases and J by 6 bases, 9 bases remained unmatched. The CDR3 spells CSAPNVAGGQTQYF. CDR3 coding DNA: TGCAGTGCTCCAAACGTAGCGGGAGGCCAGACCCAGTACTTC.

This clonotype was recorded a few times. V gene TRBV20-1 combines with J gene TRBJ2-5; 9 bases agree with TRBD1. V gave up 1 base and J gave up 5 bases; unmatched junction bases: 5. CDR1 and CDR2 (germline): DFQATT, SNEGSKA (reference sequence). The CDR3 has 14 amino acids. The CDR3 region has the DNA TGCAGTGCTAGAGTATACACAGGGGGCGAGACCCAGTACTTC. This encodes CSARVYTGGETQYF.

In its sample, this clonotype was seen a few times. The genes are TRBV4-2 and TRBJ2-3; D is unclear. This CDR3 contains 17 residues. The V end was cut by 0 bases, the J end by 3 bases, with 16 bases between. CDR1 and CDR2 (germline): LGHNA, YNFKEQ. CDR3 sequence: CASSQELRGPTTDTQYF. The CDR3 DNA reads as TGTGCCAGCAGCCAAGAACTGAGAGGACCAACGACAGATACGCAGTATTTT.

The chain employs TRBV5-1 and TRBJ2-3; TRBD2 is a possible D gene (7 bases). Trimming left V 7 bases short and J 4 bases short, with 16 bases between. Germline CDR1 is SGHRS and CDR2 is YFSETQ. The CDR3 has 14 residues. The DNA of the CDR3 is TGCGCCAGCGGGGACCCGGGGGGCCCAGATACGCAGTATTTT. Translation: CASGDPGGPDTQYF.

The V gene is TRBV7-9, the J gene TRBJ1-6; TRBD1 aligns across 9 bases. The junction had 2 bases not matched to a gene; V was cut back by 8 bases and J by 0 bases. Per germline, CDR1 SEHNR and CDR2 FQNEAQ (reference sequence). The CDR3 covers 15 residues. CDR3 DNA sequence: TGTGCCAGCGGACAGGGGAGCTCCTATAATTCACCCCTCCACTTT. This encodes CASGQGSSYNSPLHF.